The next 21 T cell receptor beta chains were all read from a single sample in a study of blood T cell repertoires in COVID-19 (dated by TCRdb to the early 2020s). The library was prepared using the immunoSEQ multiplex PCR assay. Here the immuneACCESS table is served through TCRdb, limited to in-frame sequences with V and J called. Missing clones are a known gap in these copies; in checked studies unresolved V genes cover under half, and the rest lacks a known reason. The sample table contains hundreds of thousands of clones; only one count was recorded for about 88% of them. The ten largest make up 3% of the sample. Material for sequencing was peripheral blood. Source of these receptors: a human donor in a cohort sampled during active COVID-19.

The rearrangement links TRBV2 to TRBJ2-5; D remains ambiguous. Deletions cut 6 bases from V and 1 base from J, with 12 bases between. Germline loops: CDR1 SNHLY, CDR2 FYNNEI. This CDR3 spans 14 amino acids. The CDR3 is CASRKETSQETQYF. Here the CDR3 DNA reads TGTGCCAGCAGAAAAGAGACATCCCAAGAGACCCAGTACTTC.

V and J are TRBV2 and TRBJ2-3; D is perhaps TRBD2 (6 bases). This CDR3 is 14 amino acids long. CDR1 and CDR2 from the germline V gene are SNHLY and FYNNEI. Trimming removed 8 bases from V and 2 bases from J, with 14 bases in between. The CDR3 sequence is CASVGDFDTDTQYF. The CDR3 bases are TGTGCCAGCGTGGGGGACTTTGACACAGATACGCAGTATTTT.

The chain uses TRBV20-1 and TRBJ1-4; maybe TRBD1 (6 bases). Germline values: CDR1 DFQATT, CDR2 SNEGSKA (reference sequence). V lost 3 bases and J 7 bases, leaving 12 bases between the germline ends. The CDR3 runs to 13 residues. The CDR3 loop is CSASDRLGEKLFF. The CDR3 DNA is TGCAGTGCTAGTGACAGGTTGGGTGAAAAACTGTTTTTT.

This CDR3 is CASSYTANTEAFF. CDR3 DNA: TGTGCCAGCAGTTACACAGCTAACACTGAAGCTTTCTTT. The chain combines TRBV6-5 with TRBJ1-1; D is ambiguous. The CDR3 totals 13 residues. Trimming shortened V by 2 bases and J by 2 bases, and 6 bases separated the two germline ends. Germline V gene lookup returns CDR1 MNHEY and CDR2 SVGAGI.

This rearrangement joins TRBV7-9 to TRBJ1-1; TRBD1 aligns across 8 bases. Germline V gives CDR1 SEHNR, CDR2 FQNEAQ (reference sequence). The CDR3 loop spans 15 amino acids. J gave up 3 bases and V 3 bases, and 6 bases lay outside the gene matches. The CDR3 sequence is CASSFPGGIDTEAFF. The CDR3, as DNA: TGTGCCAGCAGCTTCCCAGGGGGCATAGACACTGAAGCTTTCTTT.

V usage is TRBV30 and J usage is TRBJ2-3, with 8 nucleotides matching TRBD1. This CDR3 has 15 amino acids. With 3 bases clipped from V and 2 bases from J, the junction kept 7 bases outside the gene matches. Germline V CDR1 and CDR2: GTSNPN, SVGIG (reference sequence). DNA for the CDR3: TGTGCCTGGAGGCCGACAGGGGATCACACAGATACGCAGTATTTT. Its translation: CAWRPTGDHTDTQYF.

The V call is TRBV11-2, the J call TRBJ2-4; 9 bases are a match to TRBD2. The germline gives CDR1 SGHAT, CDR2 FQNNGV. The CDR3 covers 18 residues. With V trimmed by 2 bases and J by 5 bases, 13 bases remained unmatched. The CDR3 DNA reads TGTGCCAGCAGCTTAACGGTTCTTAGCGGGAGATCCGAAAACATTCAGTACTTC. This codes for CASSLTVLSGRSENIQYF. The full variable domain, with the rest looked up from reference TRBV11-2 and TRBJ2-4, is EAGVAQSPRYKIIEKRQSVAFWCNPISGHATLYWYQQILGQGPKLLIQFQNNGVVDDSQLPKDRFSAERLKGVDSTLKIQPAKLEDSAVYLCASSLTVLSGRSENIQYFGAGTRLSVL.

The J gene is TRBJ2-7, the V gene TRBV2, with D possibly TRBD1 on 5 matching bases. CDR1 and CDR2 from the germline V gene are SNHLY and FYNNEI. V lost 7 bases, J lost 5 bases, and 12 bases lay in between. The CDR3 has 12 residues. In DNA, the CDR3 is TGTGCCAGCACAGGGATCGTGCACGAGCAGTACTTC. Its protein is CASTGIVHEQYF. Using reference TRBV2 and TRBJ2-7 for the parts outside the CDR3, the full variable domain is EPEVTQTPSHQVTQMGQEVILRCVPISNHLYFYWYRQILGQKVEFLVSFYNNEISEKSEIFDDQFSVERPDGSNFTLKIRSTKLEDSAMYFCASTGIVHEQYFGPGTRLTVT.

This clone showed up just a few times. This sequence joins TRBV19 and TRBJ1-5; perhaps TRBD1 as D (6 bases). The CDR3 is 14 residues long. Germline V gene sequence: CDR1 LNHDA, CDR2 SQIVND (reference sequence). Deletions cut 5 bases from V and 7 bases from J, with 15 bases between. DNA for the CDR3: TGTGCCAGTAGTCCAGAGGGGGATGGGCAGCCCCAGCATTTT. This sequence encodes CASSPEGDGQPQHF.

J is TRBJ1-5 and V is TRBV6-2 or TRBV6-3, with 9 nucleotides matching TRBD1. Germline lookup yields CDR1 MNHEY and CDR2 SVGEGT. This CDR3 is built from 14 residues. Germline trimming cut 5 bases from V and 6 bases from J; bases unmatched to any gene: 5. For the CDR3, the DNA is TGTGCCAGCAGTCTTACAGGGGGCTTTCAGCCCCAGCATTTT. As protein: CASSLTGGFQPQHF.

This sequence joins TRBV30 and TRBJ1-2; 10 bases are shared with TRBD1. With V trimmed by 5 bases and J by 8 bases, 8 bases remained unmatched. From germline, CDR1 is GTSNPN and CDR2 SVGIG (reference sequence). This CDR3 is 13 amino acids long. The DNA for the CDR3 is TGTGCCTGGGGACAGGGGGGAAAATGGGGCTACACCTTC. Translating it yields CAWGQGGKWGYTF.

The rearrangement uses TRBV3-1 (or the pseudogene TRBV3-2) and TRBJ2-7, with 9 bases lining up with TRBD2. The CDR3 has 16 residues. Per germline, CDR1 LGHDT and CDR2 YNNKEL (reference sequence). Trimming removed 1 base from V and 1 base from J; junction bases left unmatched: 5. CDR3: CASSQANLAGSYEQYF. CDR3 bases: TGTGCCAGCAGCCAAGCAAACCTAGCGGGGTCCTACGAGCAGTACTTC.

CDR3 amino acids: CASSGMGGPETQYF. The CDR3 DNA is TGTGCCAGCAGTGGCATGGGGGGGCCAGAGACCCAGTACTTC. V usage is TRBV2 and J usage is TRBJ2-5, with D possibly TRBD2 on 7 matching bases. Deletions cut 4 bases from V and 4 bases from J, with 13 bases between. This CDR3 has 14 amino acids. Germline V gives CDR1 SNHLY, CDR2 FYNNEI.

This chain joins TRBV5-1 and TRBJ2-6, with TRBD1 matching over 7 bases. The germline gives CDR1 SGHRS, CDR2 YFSETQ. The CDR3 is 15 residues long. V was pared by 1 base and J by 2 bases, with 0 bases of the junction left unmatched. The CDR3 DNA is TGCGCCAGCAGCTTGAGGGGGCCTGGGGCCAACGTCCTGACTTTC. Translated: CASSLRGPGANVLTF.

The V and J genes are TRBV4-1 and TRBJ1-6; 7 positions agree with TRBD1. Germline assignment: CDR1 MGHRA and CDR2 YSYEKL. After removal of 2 bases from V and 9 bases from J, the junction contained 10 bases not matched to a gene. The CDR3 runs to 16 residues. The DNA of the CDR3 is TGCGCCAGCAGCCAACCAGACAGGGCACAAGGTTCACCCCTCCACTTT. Amino acid sequence: CASSQPDRAQGSPLHF.

This chain joins TRBV11-3 and TRBJ2-1; TRBD2 matches 12 bases. With 1 base clipped from V and 8 bases from J, the junction kept 6 bases outside the gene matches. In germline, CDR1 is SGHNT, CDR2 YENEEA. This CDR3 region has 16 residues. The CDR3 DNA reads as TGTGCCAGCAGCTTAGTTTTGGCTAGCGGGAGGGATGAGCAGTTCTTC. Its protein product is CASSLVLASGRDEQFF.

V usage is TRBV30 and J usage is TRBJ1-1; the D gene is possibly TRBD1 (5 bases). The CDR3 extends over 13 amino acids. Germline V gives CDR1 GTSNPN, CDR2 SVGIG (reference sequence). The germline V and J ends were trimmed by 4 bases and 7 bases, with 16 bases remaining between them. In DNA form, the CDR3 reads TGTGCCTGGAAGTCGAGGGTCGGGGGTGAAGCTTTCTTT. This encodes CAWKSRVGGEAFF.

The CDR3 here is CAWSPQGRLTDTQYF. The CDR3, as DNA: TGTGCCTGGAGTCCGCAGGGGCGACTCACAGATACGCAGTATTTT. The chain uses TRBV30 and TRBJ2-3; possibly TRBD1 for D (6 bases). This CDR3 has 15 residues. Germline V gene lookup returns CDR1 GTSNPN and CDR2 SVGIG (reference sequence). Deletions cut 2 bases from V and 2 bases from J, with 14 bases between.

V and J are TRBV19 and TRBJ2-2; TRBD1 aligns across 12 bases. The CDR3 has 15 amino acids. V lost 6 bases, J lost 6 bases, and 5 bases stayed unmatched. Germline V gene lookup returns CDR1 LNHDA and CDR2 SQIVND (reference sequence). The CDR3 reads CASSLGTGGSGELFF. For the CDR3, the DNA is TGTGCCAGTAGCCTAGGGACAGGGGGCTCCGGGGAGCTGTTTTTT.

V gene TRBV5-1 combines with J gene TRBJ2-1, with 9 bases matching TRBD2. The CDR3 runs to 13 residues. The germline gives CDR1 SGHRS, CDR2 YFSETQ. The V gene end was trimmed by 4 bases and the J gene end by 8 bases; junction bases not matched to a gene: 4. In DNA, the CDR3 is TGCGCCAGCAGCCGGCGGGGGGGCGATGAGCAGTTCTTC. Its translation is CASSRRGGDEQFF.

The V call is TRBV28, the J call TRBJ2-5; tentative D call: TRBD2 (5 bases). From germline, CDR1 is MDHEN and CDR2 SYDVKM. V was clipped by 3 bases and J by 1 base, with 12 bases between them. The CDR3 runs to 15 residues. CDR3 DNA: TGTGCCAGCAGTTTTCGGGGATTATCCCAAGAGACCCAGTACTTC. Translation gives CASSFRGLSQETQYF.